Below, 32 T cell receptor beta chains from the same sample are listed, as sequenced in a study of blood T cell repertoires in COVID-19. The data were produced by immunoSEQ multiplex PCR, yet TCRdb's version contains in-frame clones alone and is incomplete. The sample gives 130,000 to 150,000 clones, around 80% of which show up once; about 40% is in the top ten. The specimen was peripheral blood. Source of these receptors: a human donor in a cohort sampled during active COVID-19.

The chain is built from TRBV18 and TRBJ2-7; D gene ambiguous. The V end lost 6 bases, the J end lost 2 bases, and 14 bases lay between the germline ends. The germline V gene has CDR1 KGHSH and CDR2 LQKENI. The CDR3 covers 14 residues. The CDR3 sequence: CASSEPNPPYEQYF. The CDR3 DNA reads as TGTGCCAGCTCGGAGCCGAACCCCCCCTACGAGCAGTACTTC.

The V and J genes are TRBV2 and TRBJ1-6, with D unclear. The CDR3 covers 15 residues. V lost 7 bases and J lost 7, with 17 bases in between. CDR1 and CDR2 (germline): SNHLY, FYNNEI. The CDR3 DNA follows: TGTGCCAGCATTCTGCGCCCCGGCAGGAATTCACCCCTCCACTTT. Its protein product is CASILRPGRNSPLHF. The full variable domain, in which reference TRBV2 and TRBJ1-6 provide the parts outside the CDR3, is EPEVTQTPSHQVTQMGQEVILRCVPISNHLYFYWYRQILGQKVEFLVSFYNNEISEKSEIFDDQFSVERPDGSNFTLKIRSTKLEDSAMYFCASILRPGRNSPLHFGNGTRLTVT.

The genes are TRBV5-1 and TRBJ1-1; D may be TRBD1 (6 bases). The CDR3 contains 15 residues. V was shortened by 4 bases and J by 10 bases, with 23 bases between the two germline ends. Germline CDR1 is SGHRS and CDR2 is YFSETQ. The CDR3 bases are TGCGCCAGCAGCCCGTCGGTGTGGCAGGGGCTGGGAGCTTTCTTT. It specifies CASSPSVWQGLGAFF. The full variable domain, rest sourced from reference TRBV5-1 and TRBJ1-1, is KAGVTQTPRYLIKTRGQQVTLSCSPISGHRSVSWYQQTPGQGLQFLFEYFSETQRNKGNFPGRFSGRQFSNSRSEMNVSTLELGDSALYLCASSPSVWQGLGAFFGQGTRLTVV.

The chain uses TRBV19 and TRBJ1-5; TRBD1 matches at 8 bases. The V and J ends lost 4 bases and 0 bases, in that order; junction bases with no gene match: 2. The length of the CDR3 is 15 residues. Per germline, CDR1 LNHDA and CDR2 SQIVND (reference sequence). The CDR3 loop is CASSSGQGSNQPQHF. DNA of the CDR3: TGTGCCAGTAGTAGCGGACAGGGTAGCAATCAGCCCCAGCATTTT.

This clone occurred once. V gene TRBV14 combines with J gene TRBJ1-2; D unclear. Trimming shortened V by 0 bases and J by 8 bases, and 7 bases separated the two germline ends. There are 12 residues in the CDR3. The germline V gene has CDR1 SGHDN and CDR2 FVKESK. The CDR3, as DNA: TGTGCCAGCAGCCAAGATCGAGTCGGCTACACCTTC. Residues: CASSQDRVGYTF.

The table lists this clone with a count of one. V gene TRBV15 combines with J gene TRBJ1-5, with TRBD1 as a possible D gene (6 bases). Germline-derived CDR1 and CDR2 are LNHNV and YYDKDF (reference sequence). The CDR3 extends over 15 amino acids. Trimming took 0 bases from V and 5 from J, leaving 11 bases between them. The CDR3 region is CATSRDLTGHQPQHF. CDR3 nucleotides: TGTGCCACCAGCAGAGATCTTACAGGGCATCAGCCCCAGCATTTT.

This sequence joins TRBV28 and TRBJ2-7, with a tentative D call TRBD2 (6 bases). V was clipped by 6 bases and J by 0 bases, with 15 bases between them. The CDR3 sequence is 15 residues long. Germline assignment: CDR1 MDHEN and CDR2 SYDVKM. The CDR3 here is CASRPGQDYSYEQYF. CDR3 DNA: TGTGCCAGCAGGCCGGGGCAGGACTACTCCTACGAGCAGTACTTC. Together with reference TRBV28 and TRBJ2-7, the CDR3 gives the full variable domain: DVKVTQSSRYLVKRTGEKVFLECVQDMDHENMFWYRQDPGLGLRLIYFSYDVKMKEKGDIPEGYSVSREKKERFSLILESASTNQTSMYLCASRPGQDYSYEQYFGPGTRLTVT.

This clone was seen ten or more times. At one of its ends the junction is not consistent with the germline gene, which may arise from a read error. V and J are TRBV9 and TRBJ1-2; the D is unclear. Germline V gene sequence: CDR1 SGDLS, CDR2 YYNGEE. This CDR3 is 14 amino acids long. This CDR3 reads CASNVGGTNYGYTF. The CDR3 DNA sequence: TGTGCCAGCAACGTAGGAGGAACTAACTATGGCTACACCTTC.

This chain connects TRBV6-2 or TRBV6-3 to TRBJ2-2, with D maybe TRBD2 (5 bases). This CDR3 spans 15 amino acids. CDR1 and CDR2 from the germline V gene are MNHEY and SVGEGT. The germline V and J ends were trimmed by 5 bases and 3 bases, with 13 bases remaining between them. The CDR3 DNA reads TGTGCCAGCAGTCGGGAAGGGTGGTACACCGGGGAGCTGTTTTTT. Translated, it gives CASSREGWYTGELFF.

This clone was seen a single time. The genes are TRBV5-1 and TRBJ1-4; 11 positions agree with TRBD1. The CDR3 has 17 residues. CDR1 SGHRS and CDR2 YFSETQ come from the germline V gene. J was trimmed by 3 bases and V by 2 bases; bases with no gene match: 6. CDR3 nucleotide sequence: TGCGCCAGCAGCTTAGGGACAGGGGGGCGTGCTAATGAAAAACTGTTTTTT. Translated: CASSLGTGGRANEKLFF.

Here the CDR3 reads CASSDEVGSQAFF. The CDR3 DNA reads as TGTGCCAGCAGTGACGAGGTCGGCAGTCAAGCTTTCTTT. The chain uses TRBV2 and TRBJ1-1; D unclear. This CDR3 comprises 13 residues. Germline loops: CDR1 SNHLY, CDR2 FYNNEI. V lost 3 bases and J 9 bases, leaving 14 bases between the germline ends. Together with reference TRBV2 and TRBJ1-1, the CDR3 gives the full variable domain: EPEVTQTPSHQVTQMGQEVILRCVPISNHLYFYWYRQILGQKVEFLVSFYNNEISEKSEIFDDQFSVERPDGSNFTLKIRSTKLEDSAMYFCASSDEVGSQAFFGQGTRLTVV.

This clone came up once. The identical CDR3 is also encoded by other nucleotide sequences in the sample. The V call is TRBV7-9, the J call TRBJ1-5; the D gene is possibly TRBD1 (5 bases). In germline, CDR1 is SEHNR, CDR2 FQNEAQ (reference sequence). The CDR3 extends over 13 amino acids. Between the trimmed V and J ends, which lost 1 base and 7 bases, there was a span of 8 bases. CDR3 in DNA: TGTGCCAGCAGCTTAGGCGGGGGACAGCCCCAGCATTTT. Amino acid sequence: CASSLGGGQPQHF.

This chain uses TRBV28 with TRBJ2-7; tentatively, D is TRBD2 (5 bases). The germline V and J ends were trimmed by 4 bases and 6 bases, with 16 bases remaining between them. Germline assignment: CDR1 MDHEN and CDR2 SYDVKM. This CDR3 contains 14 residues. CDR3 coding DNA: TGTGCCAGCAGTTCCCCTAGAGGGTTTTCCGAGCAGTACTTC. Translating gives CASSSPRGFSEQYF.

The gene calls are TRBV7-2 and TRBJ1-5; TRBD1 matches at 11 bases. This CDR3 is 15 amino acids long. Germline loops: CDR1 SGHTA, CDR2 FQGNSA. The junction had 6 bases not matched to a gene; V was cut back by 5 bases and J by 6 bases. CDR3 sequence: CASSPGQGGTQPQHF. CDR3 DNA: TGTGCCAGCAGCCCGGGACAGGGGGGAACTCAGCCCCAGCATTTT. The variable domain in full, completed from reference TRBV7-2 and TRBJ1-5, reads GAGVSQSPSNKVTEKGKDVELRCDPISGHTALYWYRQSLGQGLEFLIYFQGNSAPDKSGLPSDRFSAERTGGSVSTLTIQRTQQEDSAVYLCASSPGQGGTQPQHFGDGTRLSIL.

This sequence joins TRBV5-4 and TRBJ1-2; 10 nucleotides match TRBD1. The junction had 7 bases not matched to a gene; V was cut back by 7 bases and J by 1 base. Germline values: CDR1 SGHNT, CDR2 YYREEE (reference sequence). The CDR3 length is 15 residues. In DNA, the CDR3 is TGTGCCAGCGTACGGGGGGACAGGGGTAACTATGGCTACACCTTC. Its protein is CASVRGDRGNYGYTF.

This chain links TRBV19 with TRBJ1-3; a possible D gene is TRBD1 (5 bases). Trimming cost V 8 bases and J 2 bases, with 19 bases left between them. Germline-derived CDR1 and CDR2 are LNHDA and SQIVND (reference sequence). This CDR3 has 16 residues. The CDR3 DNA is TGTGCCAGTCTTCCTGGGGGGAAAAGGACTGGAAACACCATATATTTT. It codes for CASLPGGKRTGNTIYF.

For the CDR3, the DNA is TGTGCCAGCTCACCGACAGTCGAAGAGACCCAGTACTTC. Its translation is CASSPTVEETQYF. The chain combines TRBV18 with TRBJ2-5, with D tentatively TRBD1 (5 bases). The V gene lost 3 bases and the J gene lost 3 bases, with 8 bases spanning the gap. The germline gives CDR1 KGHSH, CDR2 LQKENI. This CDR3 spans 13 amino acids.

V and J are TRBV5-1 and TRBJ1-2; no clear D. The CDR3 spans 14 residues. With 1 base removed from V and 6 bases from J, the gap between germline ends came to 13 bases. Germline-derived CDR1 and CDR2 are SGHRS and YFSETQ. In nucleotides, the CDR3 is TGCGCCAGCAGCTTGTCTTCCGGGATCGATGGCTACACCTTC. Its protein product is CASSLSSGIDGYTF.

The rearrangement uses TRBV11-3 and TRBJ2-3; D is unresolved. The length of the CDR3 is 15 residues. Germline V CDR1 and CDR2: SGHNT, YENEEA. Trimming left V 0 bases short and J 4 bases short, with 11 bases between. The CDR3 loop reads CASSLDGLRADTQYF. DNA of the CDR3: TGTGCCAGCAGCTTAGATGGTCTTCGGGCAGATACGCAGTATTTT.

The chain joins TRBV14 to TRBJ1-2, with a tentative D call TRBD1 (6 bases). The CDR3 has 13 amino acids. V lost 5 bases to trimming and J lost 8 bases, with 15 bases between them. CDR1 and CDR2 (germline): SGHDN, FVKESK. CDR3 sequence: CASSSRTDGGYTF. In nucleotides, the CDR3 is TGTGCCAGCAGCTCAAGGACAGACGGGGGCTACACCTTC.

The V and J genes are TRBV30 and TRBJ2-7; D remains ambiguous. V was trimmed by 3 bases and J by 13 bases, leaving 13 bases between them. The CDR3 is 10 residues long. Per germline, CDR1 GTSNPN and CDR2 SVGIG (reference sequence). CDR3 sequence reads: CAWSHTYTYF. Here the CDR3 DNA reads TGTGCCTGGAGCCACACGTACACATACTTC.

The chain is built from TRBV19 and TRBJ1-5; D not certain. The CDR3 consists of 13 residues. Germline V lookup: CDR1 LNHDA, CDR2 SQIVND (reference sequence). V was pared by 5 bases and J by 5 bases, with 10 bases between. CDR3 in DNA: TGTGCCAGTAGTGTTCAGGTGTATCAGCCCCAGCATTTT. Its translation: CASSVQVYQPQHF.

The rearrangement links TRBV2 to TRBJ1-2; 9 bases line up with TRBD1. With V trimmed by 6 bases and J by 4 bases, 9 bases remained unmatched. The CDR3 sequence is 15 residues long. Germline V gives CDR1 SNHLY, CDR2 FYNNEI. The DNA for the CDR3 is TGTGCCAGCAGCGCCGGACAGGGGTGGGCCTATGGCTACACCTTC. Amino acids: CASSAGQGWAYGYTF.

This rearrangement joins TRBV5-1 to TRBJ2-5; D gene unclear. The germline V gene encodes CDR1 SGHRS and CDR2 YFSETQ. This CDR3 contains 14 residues. Trimming left V 0 bases short and J 5 bases short, with 11 bases between. The CDR3 loop is CASSLGASRETQYF. The CDR3 DNA follows: TGCGCCAGCAGCTTGGGGGCCTCCAGGGAGACCCAGTACTTC.

The chain has TRBV3-1 (or the pseudogene TRBV3-2) and TRBJ2-7; TRBD1 is a possible D gene (6 bases). Trimming took off 1 base at V and 4 bases at J, with 14 bases between the two ends. The CDR3 length is 15 residues. CDR1 LGHDT and CDR2 YNNKEL come from the germline V gene (reference sequence). CDR3 amino acids: CASSQVGGGGYEQYF. The CDR3 region has the DNA TGTGCCAGCAGCCAAGTAGGGGGTGGCGGATACGAGCAGTACTTC.

This sequence joins TRBV2 and TRBJ2-1; 10 nucleotides align to TRBD2. Germline-derived CDR1 and CDR2 are SNHLY and FYNNEI. V shed 4 bases and J 12 bases; nucleotides not matched to a gene: 18. The CDR3 runs to 17 residues. The CDR3 DNA sequence: TGTGCCAGCAGTGGACCCCTCGGAGCGGGGGGGACTTCGGGGCAGTTCTTC. It codes for CASSGPLGAGGTSGQFF.

This rearrangement joins TRBV30 to TRBJ1-1; possibly TRBD1 for D (5 bases). Germline assignment: CDR1 GTSNPN and CDR2 SVGIG (reference sequence). This CDR3 comprises 14 residues. Trimming pared 2 bases from V and 7 bases from J, leaving 17 bases between. CDR3: CAWSLAIGGGEAFF. DNA for the CDR3: TGTGCCTGGAGTCTAGCGATCGGGGGAGGTGAAGCTTTCTTT.

The V and J genes are TRBV5-4 and TRBJ1-2; D is uncertain. Germline V gives CDR1 SGHNT, CDR2 YYREEE (reference sequence). This CDR3 has 13 residues. V lost 0 bases to trimming and J lost 4 bases, with 7 bases between them. The CDR3 DNA reads as TGTGCCAGCAGCTTGGACGGGTCCTATGGCTACACCTTC. It specifies CASSLDGSYGYTF. Complete variable domain (other parts from reference TRBV5-4 and TRBJ1-2): ETGVTQSPTHLIKTRGQQVTLRCSSQSGHNTVSWYQQALGQGPQFIFQYYREEENGRGNFPPRFSGLQFPNYSSELNVNALELDDSALYLCASSLDGSYGYTFGSGTRLTVV.

This clone turned up a few times. The chain employs TRBV9 and TRBJ1-6; D uncertain. Germline V CDR1 and CDR2: SGDLS, YYNGEE. The CDR3 extends over 13 amino acids. V was trimmed by 4 bases and J by 10 bases, leaving 12 bases between them. The CDR3 nucleotides are TGTGCCAGCAGCCCCCTCAGAGGATCACCCCTCCACTTT. As protein: CASSPLRGSPLHF.

The chain couples TRBV28 to TRBJ1-1, with 10 bases lining up with TRBD1. Germline CDR1 reads MDHEN; CDR2 reads SYDVKM. CDR3 size: 17 residues. With V trimmed by 3 bases and J by 3 bases, 10 bases remained unmatched. The CDR3 sequence: CASSFRLAGTGDTEAFF. The CDR3 DNA reads as TGTGCCAGCAGTTTTCGCTTGGCCGGGACAGGGGACACTGAAGCTTTCTTT.

V is TRBV5-5 and J is TRBJ1-4; D ambiguous. The CDR3 is made up of 15 amino acids. In germline, CDR1 is SGHKS, CDR2 YYEKEE (reference sequence). Trimming pared 2 bases from V and 0 bases from J, leaving 8 bases between. The CDR3 DNA reads as TGTGCCAGCAGCTTCTCTCCAGCAACTAATGAAAAACTGTTTTTT. Its protein is CASSFSPATNEKLFF.

This chain uses TRBV11-3 with TRBJ2-3; the match to TRBD2 covers 8 bases. The CDR3 totals 15 residues. Germline CDR1 SGHNT, CDR2 YENEEA. Trimming at V came to 2 bases and at J to 5 bases, leaving 6 bases not matched to a gene. The CDR3 is CASSLPRGAGDTQYF. The CDR3 bases are TGTGCCAGCAGCTTACCGCGGGGGGCTGGAGATACGCAGTATTTT.